Listed below are T cell receptor beta chains from one sample, sequenced in a study of metastatic and nonmetastatic thyroid tumors. MiXCR reprocessed the PCR reads for TCRdb. The table records fewer than 15,000 clones, over 25% of them present only once. Material for sequencing was tumor tissue. These TCRs come from a female donor with papillary thyroid cancer or a benign thyroid nodule (not recorded which). Some clones in this sample may be carry-over from other donors' samples. Both conserved end residues are part of each CDR3.

j_call,v_call,cdr3_aa
TRBJ1-2,TRBV2,CARTGLDYGYTF
TRBJ2-7,TRBV2,CASSLGTRTSGEQYF
TRBJ1-5,TRBV20-1,CSASLPETYSNQPQHF
TRBJ2-7,TRBV7-3,CASSLGVQGHDQYF
TRBJ2-1,TRBV18,CASSPPGDVAGVNEQFF
TRBJ2-1,TRBV4-1,CASSQDSWQFF
TRBJ1-6,TRBV28,CASSLVGPPNSPLHF
TRBJ2-7,TRBV12-3/TRBV12-4,CASSFPGLQDYEQYF
TRBJ2-7,TRBV5-1,CASSLDGGDRHEQYF
TRBJ2-1,TRBV9,CASSPHSGRGDNEQFF
TRBJ2-1,TRBV15,CATSRDKRNEQFF
TRBJ2-7,TRBV6-1,CASSEASPDEQYF
TRBJ1-6,TRBV5-1,CASSGTERNSPLHF
TRBJ1-1,TRBV6-1,CASSSRAYRGTEAFF
TRBJ1-3,TRBV6-1,CASREHKPRISGNTIYF
TRBJ1-4,TRBV20-1,CSARDPRGEEKFFF
TRBJ2-7,TRBV6-1,CASSAPGQLSEQYF
TRBJ2-7,TRBV6-1,CASSEEVGLEQYF
TRBJ1-2,TRBV6-1,CASSLGTGVVYGYTF
TRBJ2-1,TRBV7-2,CASSLGSPLNEQFF
TRBJ2-2,TRBV10-3,CAISDRADTGELFF
TRBJ2-7,TRBV6-1,CASRHTGVLLYEQYF
TRBJ2-4,TRBV20-1,CSRGAGKNIQYF
TRBJ1-2,TRBV20-1,CSARDAANYGYTF
TRBJ2-1,TRBV6-1,CASSEGPLLDNEQFF
TRBJ1-1,TRBV5-5,CASSPTGTGAEAFF
TRBJ2-1,TRBV6-1,CASTALGGSYNEQFF
TRBJ2-7,TRBV5-1,CASSGLGPGYEQYF
TRBJ2-7,TRBV7-2,CASSLNSYYEQYF
TRBJ2-1,TRBV7-3,CASSPKSGLSGSNEQFF
TRBJ2-1,TRBV11-3,CASSLDPSNNEQFF
TRBJ2-3,TRBV6-4,CASTLKGAVGTDTQYF
TRBJ2-2,TRBV5-4,CASSGLAGVNTGELFF
TRBJ2-3,TRBV19,CASSASVSTYTQYF
TRBJ1-1,TRBV18,CASSPGMGGGGTEAFF
TRBJ1-5,TRBV6-1,CASSDGPGQPQHF
TRBJ2-6,TRBV6-1,CASSRGTGVSGANVPTF
TRBJ2-1,TRBV24-1,CATSALAGVGANEQFF
TRBJ2-7,TRBV3-1,CASSPRGYEQYF
TRBJ1-6,TRBV6-2/TRBV6-3,CASRPRDREYSPLHF
TRBJ2-1,TRBV5-1,CASRASPYNEQFF
TRBJ2-5,TRBV19,CASSVQETQYF
TRBJ2-5,TRBV5-1,CASSAGTGGYQETQYF
TRBJ2-7,TRBV11-2,CASSLVGLVIPSEQYF
TRBJ2-5,TRBV6-1,CASSDRDRGLKTQYF
TRBJ2-1,TRBV19,CASSILRFDEQFF
TRBJ1-4,TRBV20-1,CSANNEKLFF
TRBJ1-1,TRBV18,CASSQGDAEAFF
TRBJ2-7,TRBV20-1,CSAAARLAGLYEQYF
TRBJ2-3,TRBV7-2,CASRGPGPTTDPSTDTQYF
TRBJ1-3,TRBV3-1,CASSPLAAGNTIYF
TRBJ2-7,TRBV30,CAWSGTGIWEQYF
TRBJ2-3,TRBV20-1,CSARSTDTQYF
TRBJ2-1,TRBV27,CASARDRGYNEQFF
TRBJ2-7,TRBV6-1,CASSEGTGGSYEQYF